Listed here are 15 T cell receptor beta chains from one sample, sequenced in a study of T cell repertoires in aging, cancer and after chemotherapy. Peripheral blood genomic DNA, not sorted cells or RNA, was the template. A mixed TRB-A/B primer pool amplified rearranged TRB by multiplex touch-down PCR. Each CDR3 protein gets one entry after TCRdb re-called the multiplex PCR reads with MiXCR. The sample includes some 19,000 distinct CDR3 sequences, approximately 40% of them seen just once. The source material was blood. All receptors come from a human donor with a solid tumor.

The V and J genes are TRBV11-3 and TRBJ2-2, with TRBD1 matching over 7 bases. CDR1 and CDR2 from the germline V gene are SGHNT and YENEEA. The CDR3 loop spans 17 amino acids. Losses at the gene ends were 5 bases for V and 0 bases for J; bases not matched to a gene: 9. CDR3 sequence reads: CASSHEKGATNTGELFF. The CDR3 bases are TGTGCCAGCAGCCACGAAAAGGGGGCTACGAACACCGGGGAGCTGTTTTTT.

By proportion, this clonotype is medium-sized. The chain joins TRBV19 to TRBJ1-2; unclear D gene. Germline CDR1 is LNHDA and CDR2 is SQIVND (reference sequence). This CDR3 is 13 amino acids long. V was trimmed by 4 bases and J by 1 base, leaving 7 bases between them. CDR3 sequence (DNA): TGTGCCAGTAGTAAACGACATAACTATGGCTACACCTTC. Protein sequence: CASSKRHNYGYTF.

The V gene is TRBV7-6, the J gene TRBJ2-5, with TRBD2 as a possible D gene (5 bases). Germline values: CDR1 SGHVS, CDR2 FNYEAQ. The germline V and J ends were trimmed by 5 bases and 5 bases, with 15 bases remaining between them. The CDR3 runs 14 residues. CDR3 loop: CASSTFGETETQYF. Here the CDR3 DNA reads TGTGCCAGCAGCACCTTTGGGGAGACGGAGACCCAGTACTTC.

The V gene is TRBV6-1, the J gene TRBJ1-6; 9 bases align to TRBD1. The CDR3 contains 13 residues. J gave up 10 bases and V 6 bases, and 4 bases lay outside the gene matches. Germline lookup yields CDR1 MNHNS and CDR2 SASEGT. The CDR3 reads CASRGDRVSPLHF. CDR3 DNA: TGTGCCAGCAGGGGGGACAGGGTGTCACCCCTCCACTTT.

This clonotype was seen a few times. The chain employs TRBV27 and TRBJ2-6, with 7 bases aligning to TRBD1. J was trimmed by 3 bases and V by 10 bases; bases with no gene match: 6. Germline-derived CDR1 and CDR2 are MNHEY and SMNVEV (reference sequence). There are 14 residues in the CDR3. CDR3 region: CATFDRVGANVLTF. The DNA of the CDR3 is TGTGCCACCTTTGACAGGGTTGGGGCCAACGTCCTGACTTTC.

V and J are TRBV19 and TRBJ1-5; 9 bases match TRBD1. V dropped 11 bases and J dropped 6; count of bases not matched to a gene: 8. The V gene's germline CDR1 is LNHDA and CDR2 SQIVND (reference sequence). The CDR3 sequence is 13 residues long. The CDR3 spells CAVGQGIGQPQHF. CDR3 nucleotides: TGTGCCGTTGGACAGGGGATCGGTCAGCCCCAGCATTTT.

The chain joins TRBV6-1 to TRBJ1-1; 7 bases align to TRBD1. The CDR3 loop spans 14 amino acids. Losses at the gene ends were 10 bases for V and 4 bases for J; bases not matched to a gene: 12. Germline assignment: CDR1 MNHNS and CDR2 SASEGT. The CDR3 sequence: CAIPTGSLFTEAFF. CDR3 nucleotides: TGTGCCATCCCGACAGGGTCATTATTCACTGAAGCTTTCTTT.

This clonotype was observed a handful of times. This rearrangement joins TRBV5-4 to TRBJ1-4; 7 nucleotides agree with TRBD1. This CDR3 comprises 16 residues. V lost 4 bases and J lost 0; bases outside the gene matches: 6. The germline CDR1 and CDR2 sequences are SGHNT and YYREEE (reference sequence). DNA for the CDR3: TGTGCCAGCAGCGCCGGGACAGCCCCAACTAATGAAAAACTGTTTTTT. Translated, it gives CASSAGTAPTNEKLFF.

For this clonotype: A much larger clone lies a single base off, so this may be a read error. V and J are TRBV19 and TRBJ2-1, with D uncertain. This CDR3 has 16 residues. CDR1 is LNHDA and CDR2 is SQIVND in the germline V gene (reference sequence). CDR3 DNA: TGTGCCAGTAGTGTAGACGGCAAAATCTCCTACAATGAGCAGTTCTTC. It codes for CASSVDGKISYNEQFF.

This clonotype was recorded once. The chain links TRBV10-3 to TRBJ1-1; unclear D gene. CDR3 size: 15 residues. V shed 0 bases and J shed 3 bases, with 11 bases lying between them. The germline gives CDR1 ENHRY, CDR2 SYGVKD. CDR3 sequence (DNA): TGTGCCATCAGTGAGTCTGCCGGGAGGGACACTGAAGCTTTCTTT. Protein: CAISESAGRDTEAFF.

This clonotype is judged medium-sized. The chain employs TRBV29-1 and TRBJ2-1; possible D gene TRBD2, 5 bases. Trimming shortened V by 3 bases and J by 6 bases, and 18 bases separated the two germline ends. Germline CDR1 is SQVTM and CDR2 is ANQGSEA. The length of the CDR3 is 15 residues. This CDR3 is CSVDRRLGYGNEQFF. The CDR3 DNA follows: TGCAGCGTTGACCGGAGGTTGGGGTATGGCAATGAGCAGTTCTTC.

The chain combines TRBV5-6 with TRBJ1-4; 7 positions agree with TRBD1. The J segment lost 4 bases and the V segment lost 4 bases, leaving 13 bases of the junction unmatched. CDR3 length equals 17 residues. Germline-derived CDR1 and CDR2 are SGHDT and YYEEEE. The CDR3 nucleotides read TGTGCCAGCAGCGCAAATATCCACGGGACAGTTAATGAAAAACTGTTTTTT. Encoded protein: CASSANIHGTVNEKLFF.

As to this clonotype: Since a much larger clone is just one base distant, this may be a read error. The chain is built from TRBV29-1 and TRBJ2-1; the D call may be TRBD1 or TRBD2 (5 bases each). V was clipped by 6 bases and J by 0 bases, with 21 bases between them. The CDR3 consists of 17 residues. The V gene's germline CDR1 is SQVTM and CDR2 ANQGSEA. Written as DNA, the CDR3 is TGCAGCGTCGCCGGGCTGTTCGGGGACCTCTCCTACAATGAGCAGTTCTTC. Translating it yields CSVAGLFGDLSYNEQFF.

This rearrangement joins TRBV5-1 to TRBJ2-5; the D gene is possibly TRBD2 (5 bases). The germline V gene encodes CDR1 SGHRS and CDR2 YFSETQ. Deletions cut 0 bases from V and 5 bases from J, with 8 bases between. This CDR3 spans 13 amino acids. The CDR3 here is CASSLVPGETQYF. The CDR3 coding sequence is TGCGCCAGCAGCTTGGTTCCGGGGGAGACCCAGTACTTC.

This chain links TRBV5-5 with TRBJ2-2; unclear D gene. From germline, CDR1 is SGHKS and CDR2 YYEKEE (reference sequence). Trimming stripped 4 bases from V and 1 base from J, with 5 bases between. The CDR3 contains 13 residues. CDR3 DNA: TGTGCCAGCAGCCCCTGGAACACCGGGGAGCTGTTTTTT. Translation: CASSPWNTGELFF.